The next 11 T cell receptor beta chains were all read from a single sample in a study of cytomegalovirus exposure and HLA in healthy donors. PCR primers comprised 60 Vbeta and 13 Jbeta primers. Generated by immunoSEQ multiplex PCR, the TCRdb table keeps only in-frame clones and is missing some. The sample yields over 150,000 clones, roughly two thirds seen once. The sample taken for sequencing was PBMCs. These receptors were obtained from a woman in her 30s in good health and CMV-seronegative.

This clone occurred a few times. V and J are TRBV2 and TRBJ1-2; 8 bases are shared with TRBD1. Germline-derived CDR1 and CDR2 are SNHLY and FYNNEI. This CDR3 comprises 13 residues. After removal of 7 bases from V and 8 bases from J, the junction contained 9 bases not matched to a gene. The CDR3 region is CASTDSPGGGYTF. The CDR3 DNA sequence: TGTGCCAGCACCGACTCTCCAGGGGGCGGCTACACCTTC.

The chain joins TRBV7-9 to TRBJ2-5; 7 positions agree with TRBD1. This CDR3 is built from 12 residues. J lost 5 bases, V lost 10 bases, and 7 bases had no gene match. Per the germline V gene, CDR1 is SEHNR and CDR2 is FQNEAQ (reference sequence). For the CDR3, the DNA is TGTGCCACTACCGACAGGGTTGAGACCCAGTACTTC. Translated: CATTDRVETQYF.

The chain has TRBV30 and TRBJ2-7; 8 bases line up with TRBD1. This CDR3 region has 10 residues. Unmatched junction bases numbered 2, after V lost 8 bases and J lost 5 bases. Germline CDR1 is GTSNPN and CDR2 is SVGIG (reference sequence). The CDR3 DNA reads as TGTGCCGGACAGGGCAACGAGCAGTACTTC. This translates into CAGQGNEQYF.

In its sample, this clone was seen a few times. This chain connects TRBV7-9 to TRBJ1-1, with D unresolved. The CDR3 loop spans 14 amino acids. Looked up from germline, CDR1 is SEHNR and CDR2 is FQNEAQ (reference sequence). Trimming removed 1 base at V and 1 base at J, with 7 bases between. The CDR3 region is CASSLENSNTEAFF. The CDR3, as DNA: TGTGCCAGCAGCTTAGAGAACTCGAACACTGAAGCTTTCTTT.

This clone was seen only a few times. The chain links TRBV28 to TRBJ1-4; 7 bases are a match to TRBD1. Trimming cost V 6 bases and J 6 bases; bases outside gene matches: 7. Germline values: CDR1 MDHEN, CDR2 SYDVKM. CDR3 size: 14 residues. CDR3 residues: CASRPGGKDEKLFF. The CDR3 coding sequence is TGTGCCAGCAGACCAGGGGGTAAGGATGAAAAACTGTTTTTT.

To note about this clone: Germline is not matched at one junction end, which may reflect a read error. The CDR3 sequence: CASSLSAGGEETQYF. The DNA for the CDR3 is TGTGCTAGCAGCTTATCTGCGGGAGGGGAAGAGACCCAGTACTTC. The chain links TRBV7-7 to TRBJ2-5, with 9 bases identical to TRBD2. The germline gives CDR1 SSHAT, CDR2 FNYEAQ (reference sequence). The CDR3 is made up of 15 amino acids.

This clone showed up just a few times. The rearrangement links TRBV25-1 to TRBJ1-1; D gene unclear. Germline CDR1 is MGHDK and CDR2 is SYGVNS. The V end was cut by 3 bases, the J end by 0 bases, with 8 bases between. The CDR3 consists of 14 residues. The CDR3 reads CASSDLNMNTEAFF. CDR3 coding DNA: TGTGCCAGCAGTGATTTGAACATGAACACTGAAGCTTTCTTT.

The chain carries TRBV28 and TRBJ1-1; no clear D. The germline V and J ends were trimmed by 11 bases and 0 bases, with 13 bases remaining between them. Germline-derived CDR1 and CDR2 are MDHEN and SYDVKM. CDR3 length: 13 amino acids. CDR3 protein: CAVEGVMNTEAFF. The CDR3 coding sequence is TGTGCCGTCGAGGGCGTTATGAACACTGAAGCTTTCTTT.

A single count supports this clone. This chain connects TRBV7-8 to TRBJ2-3; 11 bases are shared with TRBD2. Germline V gene data show CDR1 as SGHVS and CDR2 as FQNEAQ. With 5 bases clipped from V and 2 bases from J, the junction kept 3 bases outside the gene matches. The CDR3 is made up of 15 amino acids. Here the CDR3 reads CASSPLAGVTDTQYF. DNA of the CDR3: TGTGCCAGCAGCCCACTAGCGGGAGTCACAGATACGCAGTATTTT.

DNA for the CDR3: TGTGCCAGCGCGGGCTCCCAGAGTGGCTACACCTTC. Its translation is CASAGSQSGYTF. This rearrangement joins TRBV11-2 to TRBJ1-2; unclear D gene. The CDR3 contains 12 residues. The germline CDR1 and CDR2 sequences are SGHAT and FQNNGV. Between the trimmed V and J ends, which lost 8 bases and 7 bases, there was a span of 14 bases.

The chain is built from TRBV7-6 and TRBJ2-1; perhaps TRBD1 as D (5 bases). Trimming left V 5 bases short and J 0 bases short, with 11 bases between. The CDR3 consists of 15 residues. The germline V gene encodes CDR1 SGHVS and CDR2 FNYEAQ. The CDR3, as DNA: TGTGCCAGCAGCCCGACAGCAAGCTCCTACAATGAGCAGTTCTTC. Amino acids: CASSPTASSYNEQFF.